This entry concerns a single T cell receptor beta chain. The data belong to a study of blood T cell repertoires in COVID-19. On the study more broadly: Acute and convalescent COVID-19 specimens originated in the United States, Italy and Spain. From T cells, B-cell-depleted T cells, or PBMCs came the material, which was cDNA or gDNA.

Authors' data handling: By means of reference gene primer amplification, nucleated cell counts were estimated. Clones were read by immunoSEQ multiplex PCR, and TCRdb kept only the in-frame ones, dropping some. V and J calls and clone size come straight from that table; D and trimming were deduced from the DNA. The data show about 150,000 clones, approximately 90% seen once. CDR3 length equals 14 residues. In germline, CDR1 is LNHDA, CDR2 SQIVND (reference sequence). Trimming pared 0 bases from V and 1 base from J, leaving 6 bases between. The rearrangement links TRBV19 to TRBJ1-1, with D uncertain. The sequence came from a human donor in a cohort sampled during active COVID-19. Sequenced material: peripheral blood. Here the CDR3 DNA reads TGTGCCAGTAGTATAGATGACACGAACACTGAAGCTTTCTTT. Its protein product is CASSIDDTNTEAFF. Full variable domain (outside the CDR3, taken from reference TRBV19 and TRBJ1-1): DGGITQSPKYLFRKEGQNVTLSCEQNLNHDAMYWYRQDPGQGLRLIYYSQIVNDFQKGDIAEGYSVSREKKESFPLTVTSAQKNPTAFYLCASSIDDTNTEAFFGQGTRLTVV.